This TCR beta chain was retrieved from a study of glioma-infiltrating T cells. Study results and limitations: Tissue-blood divergence was below expectation in non-neoplastic patients, above in gliomas.

A few counts support this clonotype. The antigen is undetermined. This CDR3 spans 12 amino acids. The V and J ends lost 8 bases and 3 bases, in that order; junction bases with no gene match: 1. Per the germline V gene, CDR1 is MDHEN and CDR2 is SYDVKM. Amplification of TCR alpha and beta CDR3 regions from RNA used iRepertoire nested multiplex PCR. Input was roughly 100-450 ng of tissue mRNA or PBMC total RNA. Each CDR3 protein is one row after TCRdb ran MiXCR on the multiplex PCR reads. This table holds 100,000 to 150,000 distinct CDR3 sequences, 20% to 25% found once. What was sequenced was glioma tissue, nonneoplastic brain tissue, or PBMCs (not recorded which). V is TRBV28 and J is TRBJ2-7; 10 bases agree with TRBD1. The sequence derives from a human donor with low-grade glioma or glioblastoma, undergoing nonglioma brain surgery, or in good health (not recorded which). DNA for the CDR3: TGTGCCAGCGGACAGGGGGTCTACGAGCAGTACGTC. Protein: CASGQGVYEQYV.